Following are 14 T cell receptor beta chains from one sample sequenced in a study of CD8 T cells in Susac syndrome. Roughly 0.45 to 1 ug RNA was reverse transcribed with random hexamers. MiXCR was run by TCRdb on the immunoSEQ multiplex PCR reads, yielding one entry per CDR3 protein. Of 120,000 or so distinct CDR3 sequences detected, just over 95% appear once; the ten largest clones hold roughly 0.14%. Material for sequencing was CD4+ T cells from PBMCs. Every receptor here comes from a human donor with Susac syndrome.

The gene calls are TRBV24-1 and TRBJ2-1; D gene uncertain. Trimming pared 5 bases from V and 4 bases from J, leaving 23 bases between. The germline V gene has CDR1 KGHDR and CDR2 SFDVKD. This CDR3 region has 18 residues. The CDR3 is CATSASGDPAIPYNEQFF. The CDR3 DNA reads TGTGCCACCAGTGCGTCCGGCGACCCGGCTATCCCTTACAATGAGCAGTTCTTC.

CDR3 in DNA: TGCAGCGTCGTACAGGGGAACACTGAAGCTTTCTTT. Translation gives CSVVQGNTEAFF. The chain couples TRBV29-1 to TRBJ1-1, with a weak D call TRBD1 (6 bases). Germline V CDR1 and CDR2: SQVTM, ANQGSEA. The CDR3 contains 12 residues. With 6 bases removed from V and 1 base from J, the gap between germline ends came to 9 bases.

Only one count was recorded for this clonotype. V is TRBV7-2 and J is TRBJ2-7; a weak D match, TRBD1 (6 bases). V was cut by 7 bases and J by 8 bases, with 24 bases left in between. CDR1 is SGHTA, CDR2 FQGNSA, per germline. This CDR3 is built from 15 residues. The CDR3 loop is CASNPNLGGSAQQYF. CDR3 nucleotides: TGTGCCAGCAACCCCAATCTAGGGGGATCCGCCCAGCAGTACTTC.

The V call is TRBV18, the J call TRBJ1-1, with unresolved D. This CDR3 has 15 residues. Germline values: CDR1 KGHSH, CDR2 LQKENI. Trimming took off 3 bases at V and 4 bases at J, with 15 bases between the two ends. CDR3 sequence reads: CASSPGLFVSTEAFF. Written as DNA, the CDR3 is TGTGCCAGCTCACCCGGCCTATTTGTGAGCACTGAAGCTTTCTTT. Together with reference TRBV18 and TRBJ1-1, the CDR3 gives the full variable domain: NAGVMQNPRHLVRRRGQEARLRCSPMKGHSHVYWYRQLPEEGLKFMVYLQKENIIDESGMPKERFSAEFPKEGPSILRIQQVVRGDSAAYFCASSPGLFVSTEAFFGQGTRLTVV.

The chain links TRBV2 to TRBJ2-3; 9 bases are shared with TRBD2. V lost 3 bases to trimming and J lost 4 bases; unmatched junction nucleotides: 5. CDR1 SNHLY and CDR2 FYNNEI come from the germline V gene. The CDR3 is 15 amino acids. DNA of the CDR3: TGTGCCAGCAGTGATTCGACTAGCGGTTCAGATACGCAGTATTTT. Amino acid sequence: CASSDSTSGSDTQYF.

The V and J genes are TRBV12-3 or TRBV12-4 and TRBJ2-3, with 10 bases fitting TRBD2. The length of the CDR3 is 15 residues. J lost 7 bases, V lost 5 bases, and 9 bases had no gene match. The CDR3 protein is CASSPSGRALNTQYF. The CDR3 coding sequence is TGTGCCAGCAGTCCCAGCGGGAGGGCCCTAAATACGCAGTATTTT.

The chain couples TRBV5-1 to TRBJ2-2, with unresolved D. Germline V gene lookup returns CDR1 SGHRS and CDR2 YFSETQ. Trimming left V 0 bases short and J 6 bases short, with 6 bases between. CDR3 length: 13 residues. The CDR3 nucleotides are TGCGCCAGCAGCTTGGAATTGCCCGGGGAGCTGTTTTTT. Protein product: CASSLELPGELFF.

V gene TRBV30 combines with J gene TRBJ1-2; D unclear. Looked up from germline, CDR1 is GTSNPN and CDR2 is SVGIG (reference sequence). There are 12 residues in the CDR3. Trimming took 0 bases from V and 12 from J, leaving 14 bases between them. The CDR3 spells CAWSVPRRWNTF. Here the CDR3 DNA reads TGTGCCTGGAGTGTCCCGAGGAGGTGGAACACCTTC.

The chain carries TRBV9 and TRBJ2-5; unclear D gene. Per germline, CDR1 SGDLS and CDR2 YYNGEE. The CDR3 loop spans 16 amino acids. Between the trimmed V and J ends, which lost 0 bases and 5 bases, there was a span of 17 bases. For the CDR3, the DNA is TGTGCCAGCAGCGTAGGTCCCAGCGCAACTGAGGAGACCCAGTACTTC. This translates into CASSVGPSATEETQYF.

The chain employs TRBV19 and TRBJ1-4; tentative D call: TRBD1 (5 bases). Deletions cut 5 bases from V and 8 bases from J, with 15 bases between. The germline CDR1 and CDR2 sequences are LNHDA and SQIVND (reference sequence). This CDR3 comprises 14 residues. For the CDR3, the DNA is TGTGCCAGTAGTGTCGACGGGGGTGGAGAAAAACTGTTTTTT. This sequence encodes CASSVDGGGEKLFF.

The chain carries TRBV24-1 and TRBJ2-6, with D hard to call. V was pared by 1 base and J by 3 bases, with 15 bases between. Looked up from germline, CDR1 is KGHDR and CDR2 is SFDVKD. The CDR3 has 18 residues. CDR3 protein: CATSDFNRGSHGANVLTF. Written as DNA, the CDR3 is TGTGCCACCAGTGATTTTAACCGAGGATCGCATGGGGCCAACGTCCTGACTTTC.

This sequence joins TRBV6-2 or TRBV6-3 and TRBJ2-2, with D unclear. Looked up from germline, CDR1 is MNHEY and CDR2 is SVGEGT. Trimming cost V 5 bases and J 6 bases, with 7 bases left between them. The CDR3 consists of 12 residues. The CDR3 spells CASSRRPGELFF. The DNA for the CDR3 is TGTGCCAGCAGTCGGCGGCCCGGGGAGCTGTTTTTT.

The chain joins TRBV19 to TRBJ2-7; D might be TRBD1 or TRBD2, each matching 5 bases. The V and J ends lost 4 bases and 7 bases respectively, with 14 bases between them. The CDR3 is 13 residues long. Germline V gene lookup returns CDR1 LNHDA and CDR2 SQIVND (reference sequence). CDR3 in DNA: TGTGCCAGTAGTACCCAGGGTTCGGGAGAGCAGTACTTC. Its protein product is CASSTQGSGEQYF. The full variable domain, with the rest looked up from reference TRBV19 and TRBJ2-7, is DGGITQSPKYLFRKEGQNVTLSCEQNLNHDAMYWYRQDPGQGLRLIYYSQIVNDFQKGDIAEGYSVSREKKESFPLTVTSAQKNPTAFYLCASSTQGSGEQYFGPGTRLTVT.

This chain links TRBV6-2 or TRBV6-3 with TRBJ2-7; 8 bases map to TRBD2. The junction had 16 bases not matched to a gene; V was cut back by 2 bases and J by 1 base. Germline loops: CDR1 MNHEY, CDR2 SVGEGT. CDR3 length equals 19 residues. The CDR3 DNA reads TGTGCCAGCAGTTACCCACTTCGTAGCGGGACGTCAAGGTCCTACGAGCAGTACTTC. This gives the protein CASSYPLRSGTSRSYEQYF.